This T cell receptor beta chain was captured by sequencing in a study of metastatic and nonmetastatic thyroid tumors. Whole-study context: Comparative analysis of repertoires was undertaken across blood and tumor or nodule tissue obtained from malignant and benign thyroid patients. General observations from the study: As reported, TCR beta diversity in blood and tumor was significantly higher in malignant thyroid tumors than in benign nodules.

The ends were cut back, 0 bases at V and 0 bases at J, with 9 bases in the middle. In germline, CDR1 is DFQATT, CDR2 SNEGSKA (reference sequence). The CDR3 consists of 15 residues. Every patient underwent thyroid surgery untreated. This clone showed up just once. As yet, its antigen is unknown. In the study's own analysis: Clinicopathological groups supplied CDR3 differences that were used to build a distant-metastasis classifier for papillary thyroid cancer. TCRdb re-called the PCR reads through MiXCR. What appears here as the V and J calls and clone size reflects TCRdb's work, not the paper's. The data contain some 20,000 clones, under 35% of them singletons.

The chain recombines TRBV20-1 with TRBJ2-1; TRBD2 might be the D (6 bases). This receptor was taken from a female donor with papillary thyroid cancer or a benign thyroid nodule (not recorded which). Some clones in this sample may be carry-over from other donors' samples. Sequencing input: blood. CDR3 sequence: CSARDRDFSYNEQFF. The CDR3 bases are TGCAGTGCTAGAGATCGGGACTTCTCCTACAATGAGCAGTTCTTC.